The 20 T cell receptor beta chains below all came from one sample that was sequenced in a study of CD8 T cells in ankylosing spondylitis. Study results and limitations: Blood from ankylosing spondylitis patients appeared to carry a characteristic roughly 8-variant TCR beta motif.

TCRdb itself ran the 5' RACE reads through MiXCR, one entry per CDR3 protein. There are approximately 400,000 distinct CDR3 sequences in the sample; roughly 17% occur only once, and under 1.2% lies in the top ten. These receptors have no identified antigens. Source material: blood, either unsorted or a sorted T cell fraction (not recorded which). These receptors all stem from a male donor with ankylosing spondylitis.

This clonotype was seen ten or more times. CDR3 nucleotides: TGTGCCAGCAGCTTAGCTAGACAGGGGACCTACGAGCAGTACTTC. This sequence encodes CASSLARQGTYEQYF. The chain is built from TRBV7-8 and TRBJ2-7, with 8 bases fitting TRBD1. From germline, CDR1 is SGHVS and CDR2 FQNEAQ. This CDR3 comprises 15 residues. Unmatched junction bases numbered 3, after V lost 0 bases and J lost 2 bases.

This clonotype was seen a few times. The rearrangement links TRBV27 to TRBJ2-3; the D is unclear. V lost 1 base and J 2 bases, leaving 10 bases between the germline ends. Germline assignment: CDR1 MNHEY and CDR2 SMNVEV (reference sequence). The CDR3 length is 15 residues. The CDR3, as DNA: TGTGCCAGCAGTTTATGGGCCAGGTACACAGATACGCAGTATTTT. This sequence encodes CASSLWARYTDTQYF.

This clonotype was picked up a small number of times. V usage is TRBV11-1 and J usage is TRBJ2-1; 10 bases are shared with TRBD2. V was clipped by 5 bases and J by 2 bases; unmatched bases: 12. Germline V gives CDR1 SGHAT, CDR2 FQDESV (reference sequence). The CDR3 spans 18 residues. CDR3 amino acids: CASSPRGKRGGPYNEQFF. The CDR3 bases are TGTGCCAGCAGCCCCCGAGGGAAGCGGGGGGGCCCCTACAATGAGCAGTTCTTC.

The rearrangement uses TRBV29-1 and TRBJ2-5, with a tentative D call TRBD2 (6 bases). The CDR3 has 15 residues. Trimming took off 6 bases at V and 1 base at J, with 18 bases between the two ends. Germline V gene lookup returns CDR1 SQVTM and CDR2 ANQGSEA. This chain's CDR3 is CSVRRRVGFQETQYF. DNA of the CDR3: TGCAGCGTCCGAAGGAGGGTGGGGTTCCAAGAGACCCAGTACTTC.

This clonotype has more than one count but fewer than ten. J is TRBJ1-1 and V is TRBV19; 7 bases agree with TRBD1. The CDR3 is made up of 14 amino acids. The germline V gene encodes CDR1 LNHDA and CDR2 SQIVND (reference sequence). The junction had 2 bases not matched to a gene; V was cut back by 4 bases and J by 0 bases. The CDR3 DNA sequence: TGTGCCAGTAGTAGGGGACAGTTGAACACTGAAGCTTTCTTT. It codes for CASSRGQLNTEAFF.

This clonotype has only a few counts. The chain recombines TRBV7-2 with TRBJ2-5; no definite D call. V shed 1 base and J shed 7 bases, with 7 bases lying between them. The CDR3 has 12 residues. The V gene's germline CDR1 is SGHTA and CDR2 FQGNSA. DNA for the CDR3: TGTGCCAGCAGCTTAGTTCCCGGGACCCAGTACTTC. As protein: CASSLVPGTQYF.

This CDR3 is CASSLGAGGSYEQYF. CDR3 coding DNA: TGTGCCAGCAGCTTGGGAGCGGGAGGCTCCTACGAGCAGTACTTC. V usage is TRBV5-6 and J usage is TRBJ2-7, with TRBD2 matching over 9 bases. The CDR3 runs to 15 residues. The ends lost 0 bases at V and 0 bases at J; junction bases unmatched: 1. CDR1 is SGHDT and CDR2 is YYEEEE in the germline V gene.

Only a few counts were recorded for this clonotype. The V gene is TRBV12-3 or TRBV12-4, the J gene TRBJ2-3; D remains unclear. V lost 6 bases, J lost 0 bases, and 13 bases lay in between. The CDR3 is 15 residues long. CDR3 residues: CASSHRTISTDTQYF. CDR3 DNA: TGTGCCAGCAGCCACCGGACCATTAGCACAGATACGCAGTATTTT.

CDR3 protein: CASSPGTSGQGEQYF. The CDR3 region has the DNA TGTGCCAGCAGTCCCGGGACTAGCGGCCAGGGCGAGCAGTACTTC. The gene calls are TRBV28 and TRBJ2-7; TRBD2 matches at 11 bases. The V gene end was trimmed by 5 bases and the J gene end by 6 bases; junction bases not matched to a gene: 9. The CDR3 is 15 amino acids. Germline CDR1 MDHEN, CDR2 SYDVKM. Looking up the rest from reference TRBV28 and TRBJ2-7 gives the full variable domain: DVKVTQSSRYLVKRTGEKVFLECVQDMDHENMFWYRQDPGLGLRLIYFSYDVKMKEKGDIPEGYSVSREKKERFSLILESASTNQTSMYLCASSPGTSGQGEQYFGPGTRLTVT.

V usage is TRBV20-1 and J usage is TRBJ1-2, with D tentatively TRBD1 (5 bases). There are 12 residues in the CDR3. The germline V and J ends were trimmed by 6 bases and 3 bases, with 11 bases remaining between them. The germline V gene has CDR1 DFQATT and CDR2 SNEGSKA (reference sequence). CDR3 DNA sequence: TGCAGTGCCGCCCAGGGACACTATGGCTACACCTTC. This encodes CSAAQGHYGYTF.

This clonotype was seen only a few times. The chain combines TRBV19 with TRBJ1-1, with D maybe TRBD1 (5 bases). The ends were cut back, 1 base at V and 0 bases at J, with 9 bases in the middle. Per the germline V gene, CDR1 is LNHDA and CDR2 is SQIVND (reference sequence). The CDR3 covers 15 residues. The CDR3 nucleotides read TGTGCCAGTAGTATAGCCAGGGCCTTGAACACTGAAGCTTTCTTT. It is translated as CASSIARALNTEAFF.

This clonotype was picked up many times. V and J are TRBV25-1 and TRBJ1-1, with D possibly TRBD1 on 5 matching bases. V lost 3 bases, J lost 4 bases, and 6 bases lay in between. Germline values: CDR1 MGHDK, CDR2 SYGVNS. The CDR3 sequence is 12 residues long. CDR3 nucleotides: TGTGCCAGCAGTGACAGGGTCACTGAAGCTTTCTTT. Encoded protein: CASSDRVTEAFF.

In its sample, this clonotype was seen many times. In nucleotides, the CDR3 is TGCAGTGCTAGAGATCGAGGTCATGAGCAGTTCTTC. Its protein is CSARDRGHEQFF. V is TRBV20-1 and J is TRBJ2-1; D is unclear. The CDR3 is 12 amino acids. The V gene lost 0 bases and the J gene lost 8 bases, with 8 bases spanning the gap. Germline-derived CDR1 and CDR2 are DFQATT and SNEGSKA (reference sequence).

The CDR3 DNA follows: TGTGCCAGCACCAGTTTGGGGACCAGGGGAGCTAACTATGGCTACACCTTC. It yields the protein CASTSLGTRGANYGYTF. This chain joins TRBV27 and TRBJ1-2, with D possibly TRBD1 on 6 matching bases. Germline V gives CDR1 MNHEY, CDR2 SMNVEV (reference sequence). V gave up 7 bases and J gave up 0 bases, with 21 bases separating them. This CDR3 comprises 17 residues.

In this sample, this clonotype turned up a few times. This chain joins TRBV29-1 and TRBJ2-7; D is perhaps TRBD2 (6 bases). V was clipped by 6 bases and J by 5 bases, with 17 bases between them. The CDR3 loop spans 13 amino acids. Germline CDR1 and CDR2: SQVTM and ANQGSEA. The CDR3 here is CSVRVVGGNEQYF. The CDR3 nucleotides read TGCAGCGTGAGGGTTGTAGGCGGGAACGAGCAGTACTTC.

This clonotype was recorded a few times. The chain is built from TRBV12-5 and TRBJ2-7, with 9 bases that match TRBD2. Per germline, CDR1 LGHNT and CDR2 FRNRAP. V lost 7 bases, J lost 2 bases, and 18 bases stayed unmatched. The CDR3 totals 18 residues. Here the CDR3 reads CASADASGTQQLTYEQYF. The CDR3 coding sequence is TGTGCTAGTGCTGACGCTAGCGGGACACAACAATTGACCTACGAGCAGTACTTC.

V is TRBV21-1 and J is TRBJ2-7; TRBD1 was called by the table and not checked on the DNA. TRBV21-1 is noted as a pseudogene. The CDR3 covers 14 residues. The CDR3 region is CASSKWAGVHEQYF. CDR3 sequence (DNA): TGTGCCAGCAGCAAATGGGCAGGGGTCCACGAGCAGTACTTC.

The chain links TRBV4-2 to TRBJ1-6, with 9 bases identical to TRBD1. The germline V gene encodes CDR1 LGHNA and CDR2 YNFKEQ. V was clipped by 0 bases and J by 14 bases; unmatched bases: 11. The CDR3 has 16 residues. DNA for the CDR3: TGTGCCAGCAGCCAAGATTTGGGACAGGGCGAACAAACCCTCCACTTT. Residues: CASSQDLGQGEQTLHF.

The chain recombines TRBV28 with TRBJ2-3; D remains ambiguous. Germline CDR1 is MDHEN and CDR2 is SYDVKM. CDR3 length equals 11 residues. Deletions cut 7 bases from V and 7 bases from J, with 9 bases between. The DNA of the CDR3 is TGTGCCAGCAACCGGGCATATACGCAGTATTTT. It is translated as CASNRAYTQYF.

With regard to this clonotype: The junction departs from germline at one end; a sequencing error may be responsible. The rearrangement uses TRBV13 and TRBJ2-4; 10 positions agree with TRBD2. Germline loops: CDR1 PRHDT, CDR2 FYEKMQ (reference sequence). The length of the CDR3 is 14 residues. The CDR3 spells CASSLAGARNIQYF. The DNA of the CDR3 is TGTGCCAGCAGTCTAGCGGGAGCCAGAAACATTCAGTACTTC.